This T cell receptor (beta chain) was identified in a study of cytomegalovirus exposure and HLA in healthy donors. At the level of the study: Just over 80% of 398 genotyped donors fell in the Caucasian-associated ancestry cluster.

The PCR ran on 60 Vbeta and 13 Jbeta primers. Method: immunoSEQ multiplex PCR; TCRdb's copy keeps in-frame clones and lacks some. The repertoire holds about 130,000 clones, more than 65% seen once, with 2.6% in the top ten. This sequence originates from a woman aged 60-75 years in good health and CMV-seropositive. The material sequenced was PBMCs.

Here the CDR3 DNA reads TGTGCCAGCAGTGAATATAGGAGGGGTCGGGGGGCTTTCTTT. The encoded protein is CASSEYRRGRGAFF. The chain links TRBV25-1 to TRBJ1-1, with D tentatively TRBD1 (5 bases). This CDR3 has 14 amino acids. V lost 0 bases and J 11 bases, leaving 16 bases between the germline ends. The germline V gene has CDR1 MGHDK and CDR2 SYGVNS. The complete variable domain, with remaining parts taken from reference TRBV25-1 and TRBJ1-1, reads EADIYQTPRYLVIGTGKKITLECSQTMGHDKMYWYQQDPGMELHLIHYSYGVNSTEKGDLSSESTVSRIRTEHFPLTLESARPSHTSQYLCASSEYRRGRGAFFGQGTRLTVV.